This T cell receptor (beta chain) was sequenced for a study of memory CD4+ T cells and cytomegalovirus serostatus. Study information: This sample comes from healthy Belgian adults, roughly nine CMV seropositive, 24 seronegative.

Only in-frame clones appear in the TCRdb table, and some are missing; sequencing was by immunoSEQ multiplex PCR. This sample has about 64,000 clones, with roughly three quarters found just once. Whole-study results and caveats: Suggested: most of the CMV-linked TCR signature lies in CD4+ memory cells. A US-trained random forest predicted CMV serostatus with median AUC around 0.9. Each of 67 CMV-associated TCRbeta sequences occurred in one to five individuals.

The sort gate was single viable CD3+CD4+CD8-CD45RO+ cells for memory CD4+ T cells. The germline V gene has CDR1 GTSNPN and CDR2 SVGIG (reference sequence). V shed 2 bases and J shed 1 base, with 5 bases lying between them. This CDR3 region has 12 residues. This clone was recorded a few times. Its antigen is undetermined. Input material: memory CD4+ T cells from blood. The clonotype comes from an adult in good health and CMV-seronegative. The chain recombines TRBV30 with TRBJ1-1; D remains ambiguous. CDR3 nucleotides: TGTGCCTGGAGTCATGGGAACACTGAAGCTTTCTTT. This codes for CAWSHGNTEAFF.